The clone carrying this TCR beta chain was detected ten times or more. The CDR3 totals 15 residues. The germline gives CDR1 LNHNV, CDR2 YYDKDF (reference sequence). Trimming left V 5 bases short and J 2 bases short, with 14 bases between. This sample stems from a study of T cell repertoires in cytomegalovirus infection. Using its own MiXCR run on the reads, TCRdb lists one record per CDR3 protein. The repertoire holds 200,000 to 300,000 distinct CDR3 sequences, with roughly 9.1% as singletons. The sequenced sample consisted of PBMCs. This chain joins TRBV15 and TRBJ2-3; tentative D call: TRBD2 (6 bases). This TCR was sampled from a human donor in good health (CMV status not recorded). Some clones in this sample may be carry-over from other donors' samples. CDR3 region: CATSDLGGATDTQYF. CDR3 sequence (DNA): TGTGCCACCAGCGACCTCGGAGGGGCCACAGATACGCAGTATTTT.